These T cell receptor beta chains were read from a single sample in a study of blood T cell repertoires in COVID-19. Libraries were prepared by immunoSEQ multiplex PCR; TCRdb keeps only in-frame clonotypes and omits some of them. The sample holds around 340,000 clones, around 86% seen once. The specimen was PBMCs or T cells enriched from blood (not recorded which). These receptors originate from a woman between 35 and 50 years old with acute COVID-19. Both conserved end residues are part of each CDR3. D genes are given only for firm matches. For some rows the clone size is stated as once, few or many, or as a class when expanded; others skip it.

CDR3 DNA: TGTGCCAGCAGCGGGACAGCCTTAATCGGGGGCACTGAAGCTTTCTTT; CDR3 protein: CASSGTALIGGTEAFF; CDR3 length: 16; D gene: TRBD1; V gene: TRBV6-2/TRBV6-3; clone size: .; J gene: TRBJ1-1
CDR3 DNA: TGCGCCAGCAGACAGGGGGCATGGCAAGAGACCCAGTACTTC; CDR3 protein: CASRQGAWQETQYF; CDR3 length: 14; D gene: TRBD1; V gene: TRBV5-1; clone size: .; J gene: TRBJ2-5
CDR3 DNA: TGTGCCAGCAGCCCCGGACTAAGCACAGATACGCAGTATTTT; CDR3 protein: CASSPGLSTDTQYF; CDR3 length: 14; D gene: .; V gene: TRBV11-3; clone size: .; J gene: TRBJ2-3
CDR3 DNA: TGTGCCAGCAGTGCAAGCGAGCAGGGTCGGTCCTACGAGCAGTACTTC; CDR3 protein: CASSASEQGRSYEQYF; CDR3 length: 16; D gene: .; V gene: TRBV25-1; clone size: .; J gene: TRBJ2-7
CDR3 DNA: TGTGCCAGCAGCCCCACAGGGGTTAAGGATGAAAAACTGTTTTTT; CDR3 protein: CASSPTGVKDEKLFF; CDR3 length: 15; D gene: TRBD1; V gene: TRBV9; clone size: .; J gene: TRBJ1-4
CDR3 DNA: TGTGCCAGCAGTTCCCACAGGGGTAGCTCCTACGAGCAGTACTTC; CDR3 protein: CASSSHRGSSYEQYF; CDR3 length: 15; D gene: TRBD1; V gene: TRBV5-4; clone size: .; J gene: TRBJ2-7
CDR3 DNA: TGTGCCAGCAGCTTGACTAGCGGGGGCGCAGATACGCAGTATTTT; CDR3 protein: CASSLTSGGADTQYF; CDR3 length: 15; D gene: TRBD2; V gene: TRBV5-8; clone size: .; J gene: TRBJ2-3
CDR3 DNA: TGTGCCAGCAGCTCCGTTAGGGACTATTTTGGGACCCAGTACTTC; CDR3 protein: CASSSVRDYFGTQYF; CDR3 length: 15; D gene: TRBD2; V gene: TRBV3-1/TRBV3-2; clone size: .; J gene: TRBJ2-5
CDR3 DNA: TGTGCCAGCAGCCAAGATCTATCGAGTTTCACCATATATTTT; CDR3 protein: CASSQDLSSFTIYF; CDR3 length: 14; D gene: .; V gene: TRBV3-1/TRBV3-2; clone size: few; J gene: TRBJ1-3
CDR3 DNA: TGTGCCAGCAGCAATTCCCCGGGACAGGGCTCTGGAAACACCATATATTTT; CDR3 protein: CASSNSPGQGSGNTIYF; CDR3 length: 17; D gene: TRBD1; V gene: TRBV9; clone size: .; J gene: TRBJ1-3